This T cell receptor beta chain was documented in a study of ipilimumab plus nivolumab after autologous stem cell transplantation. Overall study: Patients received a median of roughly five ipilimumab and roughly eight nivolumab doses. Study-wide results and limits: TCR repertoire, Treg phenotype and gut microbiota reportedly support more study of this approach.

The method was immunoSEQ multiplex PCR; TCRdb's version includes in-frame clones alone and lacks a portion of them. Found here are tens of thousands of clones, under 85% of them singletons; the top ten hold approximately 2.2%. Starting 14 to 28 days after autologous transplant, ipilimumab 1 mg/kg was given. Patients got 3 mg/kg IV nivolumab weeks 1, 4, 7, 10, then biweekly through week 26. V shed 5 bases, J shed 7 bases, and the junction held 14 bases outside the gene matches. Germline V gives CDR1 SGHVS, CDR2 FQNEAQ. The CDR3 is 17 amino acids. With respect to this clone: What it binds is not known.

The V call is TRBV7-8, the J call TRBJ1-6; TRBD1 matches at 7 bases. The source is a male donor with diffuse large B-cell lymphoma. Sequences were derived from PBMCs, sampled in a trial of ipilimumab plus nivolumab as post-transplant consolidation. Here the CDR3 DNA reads TGTGCCAGCAGCCCCCGACAGGGCATATCCCTAAATTCACCCCTCCACTTT. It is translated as CASSPRQGISLNSPLHF. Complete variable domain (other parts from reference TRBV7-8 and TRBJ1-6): GAGVSQSPRYKVAKRGQDVALRCDPISGHVSLFWYQQALGQGPEFLTYFQNEAQLDKSGLPSDRFFAERPEGSVSTLKIQRTQQEDSAVYLCASSPRQGISLNSPLHFGNGTRLTVT.